This T cell receptor beta chain originates from a study of shared clonotypes between healthy human individuals. The V gene's germline CDR1 is SEHNR and CDR2 FQNEAQ (reference sequence). Trimming at V came to 4 bases and at J to 10 bases, leaving 7 bases not matched to a gene. This CDR3 contains 13 residues. TCRdb keeps only in-frame clones here, not all; method: immunoSEQ multiplex PCR. Among 2 million to 2.5 million clones listed, just under 95% were seen once. The sequence derives from a man aged 18 to 29 in good health. Some clones in this sample may be carry-over from other donors' samples. The chain recombines TRBV7-9 with TRBJ1-1, with 9 bases matching TRBD1. The sample comprised naive CD4+ T cells from PBMCs. Subset: CD45RA+ positively selected. The CDR3 DNA reads as TGTGCCAGCAGCTACCGGGACAGGGAGGGAGCTTTCTTT. Its protein product is CASSYRDREGAFF.